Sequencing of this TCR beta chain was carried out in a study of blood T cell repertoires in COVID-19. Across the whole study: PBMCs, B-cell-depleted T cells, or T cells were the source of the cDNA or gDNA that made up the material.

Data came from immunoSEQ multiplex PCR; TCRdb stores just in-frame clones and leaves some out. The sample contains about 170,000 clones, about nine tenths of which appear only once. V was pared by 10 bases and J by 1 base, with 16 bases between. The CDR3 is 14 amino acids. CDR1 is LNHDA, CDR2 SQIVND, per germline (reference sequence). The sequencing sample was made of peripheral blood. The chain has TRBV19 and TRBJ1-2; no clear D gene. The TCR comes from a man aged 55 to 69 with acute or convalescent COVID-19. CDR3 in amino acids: CATLPGDRNYGYTF. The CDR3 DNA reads TGTGCCACCCTCCCCGGGGATCGTAACTATGGCTACACCTTC.